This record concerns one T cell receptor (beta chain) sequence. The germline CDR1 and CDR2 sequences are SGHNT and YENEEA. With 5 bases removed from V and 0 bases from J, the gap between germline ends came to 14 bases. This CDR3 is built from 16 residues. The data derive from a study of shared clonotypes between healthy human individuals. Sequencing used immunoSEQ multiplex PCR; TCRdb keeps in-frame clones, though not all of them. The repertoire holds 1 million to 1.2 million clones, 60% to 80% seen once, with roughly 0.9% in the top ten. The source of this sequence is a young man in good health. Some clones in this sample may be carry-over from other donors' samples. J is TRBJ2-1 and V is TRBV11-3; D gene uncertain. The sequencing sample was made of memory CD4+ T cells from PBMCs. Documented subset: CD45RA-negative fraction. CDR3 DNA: TGTGCCAGCAGCCGAGGTCCGGAAAGCTCCTACAATGAGCAGTTCTTC. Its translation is CASSRGPESSYNEQFF.